The rows below give T cell receptor beta chains drawn from one sample of a study of cytomegalovirus exposure and HLA in healthy donors. The data were produced by immunoSEQ multiplex PCR, yet TCRdb's version contains in-frame clones alone and is incomplete. The profile covers around 100,000 clones, with about 80% appearing a single time and 2.5% to 3.5% taken by the ten largest. Input material: PBMCs. All receptors come from a woman under 30 in good health and CMV-seropositive. Both conserved end residues are part of each CDR3.

v_gene	j_gene	CDR3aa
TRBV28	TRBJ2-7	CASKTPGQGADEQYF
TRBV30	TRBJ2-2	CAWSVLSGPTGELFF
TRBV4-1	TRBJ2-3	CASSQGDRSTDTQYF
TRBV14	TRBJ1-2	CASSPMTF
TRBV7-3	TRBJ1-1	CASSLNTGATEAFF
TRBV7-9	TRBJ1-1	CASSLAGANTEAFF
TRBV27	TRBJ2-2	CATSWQGNTGELFF
TRBV9	TRBJ2-1	CASSPGTGDNEQFF
TRBV30	TRBJ1-5	CAWSAFQGLNQPQHF
TRBV10-2	TRBJ2-7	CASSGLSPYEQYF
TRBV5-1	TRBJ1-3	CASSLEPGTTGNTIYF
TRBV5-1	TRBJ2-2	CASSLQISNTGELFF
TRBV27	TRBJ1-2	CASSPRRQGYDGYTF
TRBV6-5	TRBJ2-7	CASSYSSSGGYEQYF